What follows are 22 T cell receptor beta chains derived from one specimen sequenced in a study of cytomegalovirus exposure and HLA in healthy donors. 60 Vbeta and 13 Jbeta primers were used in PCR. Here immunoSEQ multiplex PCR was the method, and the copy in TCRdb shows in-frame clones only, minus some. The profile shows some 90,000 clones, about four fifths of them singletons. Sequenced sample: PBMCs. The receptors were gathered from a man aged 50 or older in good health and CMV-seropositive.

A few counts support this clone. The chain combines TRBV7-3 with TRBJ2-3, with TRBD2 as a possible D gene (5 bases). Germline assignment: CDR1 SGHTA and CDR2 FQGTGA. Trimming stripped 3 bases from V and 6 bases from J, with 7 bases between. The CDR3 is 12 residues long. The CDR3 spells CASSFGIDTQYF. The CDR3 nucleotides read TGTGCCAGCAGCTTCGGGATCGATACGCAGTATTTT.

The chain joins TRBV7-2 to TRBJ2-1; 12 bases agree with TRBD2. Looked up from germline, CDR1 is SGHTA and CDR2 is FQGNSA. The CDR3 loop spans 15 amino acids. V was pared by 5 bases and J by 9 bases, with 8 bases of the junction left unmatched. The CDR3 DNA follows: TGTGCCAGCAGCCCCCCGGGACTAGCGGGTAGTGAGCAGTTCTTC. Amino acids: CASSPPGLAGSEQFF.

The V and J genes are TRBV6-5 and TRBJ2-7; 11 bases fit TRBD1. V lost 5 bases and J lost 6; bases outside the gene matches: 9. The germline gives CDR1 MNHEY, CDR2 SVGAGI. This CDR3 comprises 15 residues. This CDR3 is CASSAPGQGGSEQYF. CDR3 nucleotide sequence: TGTGCCAGCAGTGCTCCGGGACAGGGGGGAAGCGAGCAGTACTTC.

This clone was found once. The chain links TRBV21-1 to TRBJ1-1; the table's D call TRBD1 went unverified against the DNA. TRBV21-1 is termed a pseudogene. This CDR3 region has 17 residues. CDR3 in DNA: TGTGCCAGCAGCAAAGAGGGAACAGGGGTAGAGGGAACTGAAGCTTTCTTT. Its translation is CASSKEGTGVEGTEAFF.

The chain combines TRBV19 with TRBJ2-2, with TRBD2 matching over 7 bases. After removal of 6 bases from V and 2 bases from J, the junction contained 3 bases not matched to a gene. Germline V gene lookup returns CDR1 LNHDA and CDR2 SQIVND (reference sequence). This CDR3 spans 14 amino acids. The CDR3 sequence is CASRGTINTGELFF. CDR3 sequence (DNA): TGTGCCAGTAGGGGGACTATAAACACCGGGGAGCTGTTTTTT.

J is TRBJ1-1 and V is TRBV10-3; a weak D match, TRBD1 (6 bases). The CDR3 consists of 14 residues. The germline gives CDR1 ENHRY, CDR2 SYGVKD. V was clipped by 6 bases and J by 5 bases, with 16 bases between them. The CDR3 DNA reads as TGTGCCATCAGCCCTAGACAGGAAGGGACTGAAGCTTTCTTT. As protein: CAISPRQEGTEAFF.

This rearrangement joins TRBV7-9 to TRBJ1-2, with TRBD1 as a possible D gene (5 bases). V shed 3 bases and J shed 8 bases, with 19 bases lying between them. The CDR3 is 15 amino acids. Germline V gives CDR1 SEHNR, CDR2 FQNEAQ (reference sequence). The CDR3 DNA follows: TGTGCCAGCAGCTTTGGGATAGGGCAGGGCCAAGGCTACACCTTC. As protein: CASSFGIGQGQGYTF.

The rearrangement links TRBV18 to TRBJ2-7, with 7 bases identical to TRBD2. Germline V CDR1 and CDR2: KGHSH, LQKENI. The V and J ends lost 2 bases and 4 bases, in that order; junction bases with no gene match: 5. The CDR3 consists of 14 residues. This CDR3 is CASSPGGGRYEQYF. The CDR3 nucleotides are TGTGCCAGCTCACCAGGGGGAGGGAGATACGAGCAGTACTTC.

The CDR3 sequence is CASSGQISGNTIYF. In DNA form, the CDR3 reads TGTGCCAGCAGTGGACAGATCTCTGGAAACACCATATATTTT. The chain combines TRBV2 with TRBJ1-3; tentative D call: TRBD1 (5 bases). This CDR3 has 14 residues. The germline gives CDR1 SNHLY, CDR2 FYNNEI. V was cut by 4 bases and J by 0 bases, with 7 bases left in between.

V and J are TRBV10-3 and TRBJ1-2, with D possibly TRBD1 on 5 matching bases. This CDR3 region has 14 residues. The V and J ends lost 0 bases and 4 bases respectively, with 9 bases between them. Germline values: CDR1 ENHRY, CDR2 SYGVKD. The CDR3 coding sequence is TGTGCCATCAGTGAGTCGGGGGGGACCTATGGCTACACCTTC. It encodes CAISESGGTYGYTF.

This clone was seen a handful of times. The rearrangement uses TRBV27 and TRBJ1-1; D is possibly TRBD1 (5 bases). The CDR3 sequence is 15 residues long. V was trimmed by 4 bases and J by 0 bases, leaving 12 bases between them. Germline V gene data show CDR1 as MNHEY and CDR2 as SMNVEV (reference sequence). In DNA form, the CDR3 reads TGTGCCAGCAGTTCCCTGGGGACTTTGAACACTGAAGCTTTCTTT. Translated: CASSSLGTLNTEAFF.

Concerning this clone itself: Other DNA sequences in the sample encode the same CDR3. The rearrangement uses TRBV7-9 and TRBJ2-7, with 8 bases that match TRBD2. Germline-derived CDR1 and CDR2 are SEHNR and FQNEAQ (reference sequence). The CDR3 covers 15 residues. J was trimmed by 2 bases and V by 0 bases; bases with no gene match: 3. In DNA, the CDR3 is TGTGCCAGCAGCTTAGCTAGCGGGAAGACCTACGAGCAGTACTTC. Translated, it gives CASSLASGKTYEQYF.

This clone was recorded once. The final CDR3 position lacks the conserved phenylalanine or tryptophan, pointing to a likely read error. CDR3 sequence reads: CASSSGYRESAEAFC. CDR3 coding DNA: TGTGCCAGCAGCTCAGGATACAGGGAGAGCGCTGAAGCTTTCTGT. This chain uses TRBV7-8 with TRBJ1-1; perhaps TRBD1 as D (6 bases). The length of the CDR3 is 15 residues. Germline CDR1 and CDR2: SGHVS and FQNEAQ. Trimming took 4 bases from V and 6 from J, leaving 18 bases between them.

For the CDR3, the DNA is TGTGCCAGCGCCTCAGGACAGGCGGCTTTCTCTGGGGCCAACGTCCTGACTTTC. Residues: CASASGQAAFSGANVLTF. The J gene is TRBJ2-6, the V gene TRBV19, with 7 bases identical to TRBD1. Germline V lookup: CDR1 LNHDA, CDR2 SQIVND (reference sequence). The CDR3 extends over 18 amino acids. Trimming cost V 9 bases and J 0 bases; bases outside gene matches: 14. The complete variable domain, with remaining parts taken from reference TRBV19 and TRBJ2-6, reads DGGITQSPKYLFRKEGQNVTLSCEQNLNHDAMYWYRQDPGQGLRLIYYSQIVNDFQKGDIAEGYSVSREKKESFPLTVTSAQKNPTAFYLCASASGQAAFSGANVLTFGAGSRLTVL.

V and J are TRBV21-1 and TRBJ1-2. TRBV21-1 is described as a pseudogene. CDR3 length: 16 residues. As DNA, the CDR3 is TGTGCCAGCAGCAAAGCGGGGGGGCGTACTTTTTATGGCTACACCTTC. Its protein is CASSKAGGRTFYGYTF.

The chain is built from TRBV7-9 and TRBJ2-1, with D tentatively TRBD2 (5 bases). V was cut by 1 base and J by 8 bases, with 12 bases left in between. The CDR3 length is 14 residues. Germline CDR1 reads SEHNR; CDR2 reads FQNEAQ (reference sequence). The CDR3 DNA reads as TGTGCCAGCAGCTTAGAGGAGGTAGTGGATGAGCAGTTCTTC. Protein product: CASSLEEVVDEQFF. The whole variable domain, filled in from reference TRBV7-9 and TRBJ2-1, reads DTGVSQNPRHKITKRGQNVTFRCDPISEHNRLYWYRQTLGQGPEFLTYFQNEAQLEKSRLLSDRFSAERPKGSFSTLEIQRTEQGDSAMYLCASSLEEVVDEQFFGPGTRLTVL.

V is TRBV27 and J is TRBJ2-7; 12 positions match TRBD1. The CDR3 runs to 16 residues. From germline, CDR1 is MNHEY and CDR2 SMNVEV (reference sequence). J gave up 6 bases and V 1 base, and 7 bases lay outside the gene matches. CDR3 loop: CASSLFHRDRGPEQYF. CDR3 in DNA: TGTGCCAGCAGTTTATTCCACCGGGACAGGGGGCCCGAGCAGTACTTC.

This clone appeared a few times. The CDR3 loop reads CASTSKRGAGTEAFF. In DNA form, the CDR3 reads TGTGCCAGCACCTCAAAGCGTGGCGCGGGCACTGAAGCTTTCTTT. The rearrangement links TRBV2 to TRBJ1-1; D remains unclear. The CDR3 has 15 residues. Trimming took 7 bases from V and 4 from J, leaving 19 bases between them. The V gene's germline CDR1 is SNHLY and CDR2 FYNNEI.

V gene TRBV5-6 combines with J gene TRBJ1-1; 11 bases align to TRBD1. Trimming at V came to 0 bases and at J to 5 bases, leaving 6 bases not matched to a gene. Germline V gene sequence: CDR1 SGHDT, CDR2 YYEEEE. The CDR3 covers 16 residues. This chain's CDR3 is CASSLVWTGGRTEAFF. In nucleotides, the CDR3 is TGTGCCAGCAGCTTGGTGTGGACAGGGGGCCGGACTGAAGCTTTCTTT. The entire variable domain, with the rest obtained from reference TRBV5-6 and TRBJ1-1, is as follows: DAGVTQSPTHLIKTRGQQVTLRCSPKSGHDTVSWYQQALGQGPQFIFQYYEEEERQRGNFPDRFSGHQFPNYSSELNVNALLLGDSALYLCASSLVWTGGRTEAFFGQGTRLTVV.

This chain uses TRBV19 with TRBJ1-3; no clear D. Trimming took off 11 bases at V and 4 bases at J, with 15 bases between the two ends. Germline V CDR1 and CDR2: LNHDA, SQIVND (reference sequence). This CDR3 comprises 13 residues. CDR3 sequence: CAARGTGGNTIYF. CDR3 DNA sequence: TGTGCCGCCCGGGGAACGGGGGGAAACACCATATATTTT.

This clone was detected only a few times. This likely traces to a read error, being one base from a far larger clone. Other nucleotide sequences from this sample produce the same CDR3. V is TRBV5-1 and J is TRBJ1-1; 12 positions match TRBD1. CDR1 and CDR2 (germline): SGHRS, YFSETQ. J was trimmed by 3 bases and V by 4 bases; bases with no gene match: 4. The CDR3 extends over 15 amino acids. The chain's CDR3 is CASSPGTGGHTEAFF. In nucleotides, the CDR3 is TGCGCCAGCAGCCCGGGGACAGGGGGCCACACTGAAGCTTTCTTT.

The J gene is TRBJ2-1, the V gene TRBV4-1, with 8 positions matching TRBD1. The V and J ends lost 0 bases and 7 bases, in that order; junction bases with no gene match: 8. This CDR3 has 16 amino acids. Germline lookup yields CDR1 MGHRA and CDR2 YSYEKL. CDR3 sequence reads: CASSQDQTGVGNEQFF. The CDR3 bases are TGCGCCAGCAGCCAAGATCAGACAGGGGTTGGGAATGAGCAGTTCTTC.